This T cell receptor beta chain originates from a study of blood T cell repertoires in COVID-19. Germline V CDR1 and CDR2: SGHNT, YYREEE (reference sequence). V was pared by 1 base and J by 5 bases, with 5 bases of the junction left unmatched. The CDR3 runs 14 residues. Under the authors' procedure: Cell counts per sample came from amplifying reference gene primers. Clones were sequenced by immunoSEQ multiplex PCR, and TCRdb holds only the in-frame ones, with some missing. The V and J calls and clone size were taken over from that table, and D and trimming were inferred from the DNA. The sample carries 200,000 to 250,000 clones, 88% recorded once.

The receptor's source is a woman in her fifties or sixties with acute or convalescent COVID-19. Source material: peripheral blood. The chain links TRBV5-4 to TRBJ1-1, with TRBD1 matching 7 bases. CDR3 protein: CASSLRQGKTEAFF. Here the CDR3 DNA reads TGTGCCAGCAGCTTGAGACAGGGAAAAACTGAAGCTTTCTTT.